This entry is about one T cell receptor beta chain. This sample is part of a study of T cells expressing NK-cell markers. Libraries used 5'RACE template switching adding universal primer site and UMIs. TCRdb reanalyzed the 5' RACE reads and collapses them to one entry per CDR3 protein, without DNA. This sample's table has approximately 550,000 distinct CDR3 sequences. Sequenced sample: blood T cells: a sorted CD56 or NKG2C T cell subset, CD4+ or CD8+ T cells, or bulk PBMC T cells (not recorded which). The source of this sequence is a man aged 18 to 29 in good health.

CDR3 in amino acids: CASSRSQGSNQPQHF. This sequence joins TRBV12-3 or TRBV12-4 and TRBJ1-5; as DNA is missing, the TRBD1 call by TCRdb cannot be tested. The CDR3 spans 15 residues.